The 19 T cell receptor beta chains presented below share a single source sample, sequenced in a study of blood T cell repertoires in COVID-19. Profiled with immunoSEQ multiplex PCR; TCRdb holds only in-frame clones, not every one. Here the sample spans some 300,000 clones, about nine tenths being singletons. The sequencing sample was made of peripheral blood. These receptors were taken from a woman in her 30s who had recovered from COVID-19.

V gene TRBV7-2 combines with J gene TRBJ2-4; possibly TRBD2 for D (6 bases). The CDR3 totals 15 residues. V was cut by 2 bases and J by 2 bases, with 10 bases left in between. Germline V lookup: CDR1 SGHTA, CDR2 FQGNSA. The CDR3 sequence is CASSLLGGSKNIQYF. The DNA for the CDR3 is TGTGCCAGCAGCTTATTGGGGGGTTCCAAAAACATTCAGTACTTC. Full variable domain (outside the CDR3, taken from reference TRBV7-2 and TRBJ2-4): GAGVSQSPSNKVTEKGKDVELRCDPISGHTALYWYRQSLGQGLEFLIYFQGNSAPDKSGLPSDRFSAERTGGSVSTLTIQRTQQEDSAVYLCASSLLGGSKNIQYFGAGTRLSVL.

This clone has only a few counts. The V and J genes are TRBV3-1 (or the pseudogene TRBV3-2) and TRBJ1-5, with 7 nucleotides matching TRBD1. The germline V gene has CDR1 LGHDT and CDR2 YNNKEL (reference sequence). V trimming: 4 bases; J trimming: 4 bases; junction bases outside the gene matches: 1. CDR3 size: 13 residues. The CDR3 here is CASSRDRNQPQHF. The CDR3 region has the DNA TGTGCCAGCAGCCGGGACAGAAATCAGCCCCAGCATTTT.

The chain couples TRBV13 to TRBJ1-1, with 7 positions matching TRBD1. The CDR3 covers 14 residues. CDR1 and CDR2 from the germline V gene are PRHDT and FYEKMQ (reference sequence). V was clipped by 5 bases and J by 12 bases; unmatched bases: 15. The CDR3 here is CASSTTTGVLKTFF. CDR3 nucleotide sequence: TGTGCCAGCAGCACCACCACAGGGGTCCTTAAGACTTTCTTT. The complete variable domain, with remaining parts taken from reference TRBV13 and TRBJ1-1, reads AAGVIQSPRHLIKEKRETATLKCYPIPRHDTVYWYQQGPGQDPQFLISFYEKMQSDKGSIPDRFSAQQFSDYHSELNMSSLELGDSALYFCASSTTTGVLKTFFGQGTRLTVV.

The chain employs TRBV19 and TRBJ2-7; 8 bases align to TRBD1. This CDR3 has 13 amino acids. CDR1 and CDR2 from the germline V gene are LNHDA and SQIVND (reference sequence). Trimming removed 3 bases from V and 5 bases from J; junction bases left unmatched: 3. This chain's CDR3 is CASSIQGANEQYF. DNA of the CDR3: TGTGCCAGTAGTATCCAGGGGGCCAACGAGCAGTACTTC.

The rearrangement uses TRBV27 and TRBJ2-1; 8 bases align to TRBD1. With 5 bases clipped from V and 5 bases from J, the junction kept 2 bases outside the gene matches. The CDR3 loop spans 13 amino acids. CDR1 is MNHEY and CDR2 is SMNVEV in the germline V gene (reference sequence). CDR3 residues: CASSPGQDNEQFF. CDR3 in DNA: TGTGCCAGCAGTCCGGGACAGGACAATGAGCAGTTCTTC.

This sequence joins TRBV27 and TRBJ1-1; a weak D match, TRBD1 (6 bases). Looked up from germline, CDR1 is MNHEY and CDR2 is SMNVEV (reference sequence). Between the trimmed V and J ends, which lost 4 bases and 3 bases, there was a span of 12 bases. This CDR3 comprises 14 residues. This CDR3 reads CASSWGPMDTEAFF. CDR3 nucleotides: TGTGCCAGCAGTTGGGGGCCTATGGACACTGAAGCTTTCTTT.

This clone was seen only once. The V gene is TRBV6-5, the J gene TRBJ1-1; D uncertain. CDR1 is MNHEY, CDR2 SVGAGI, per germline. Trimming took 7 bases from V and 5 from J, leaving 17 bases between them. CDR3 length: 14 residues. The CDR3 region has the DNA TGTGCCAGCACCCTACAACGACTCGGGACTGAAGCTTTCTTT. This translates into CASTLQRLGTEAFF.

The V gene is TRBV27, the J gene TRBJ2-4; D is perhaps TRBD1 (6 bases). Germline V gives CDR1 MNHEY, CDR2 SMNVEV (reference sequence). The length of the CDR3 is 15 residues. The V gene lost 5 bases and the J gene lost 2 bases, with 13 bases spanning the gap. DNA for the CDR3: TGTGCCAGCAGTCCGGGGACACCCACCAAAAACATTCAGTACTTC. It specifies CASSPGTPTKNIQYF.

The gene calls are TRBV29-1 and TRBJ1-4, with TRBD1 as a possible D gene (5 bases). Trimming removed 4 bases from V and 2 bases from J, with 14 bases in between. Germline assignment: CDR1 SQVTM and CDR2 ANQGSEA. The CDR3 loop spans 15 amino acids. DNA for the CDR3: TGCAGCGTTGCCCAGGGCATGTCGACTAATGAAAAACTGTTTTTT. Translating it yields CSVAQGMSTNEKLFF.

The chain combines TRBV5-4 with TRBJ2-7; possibly TRBD1 for D (7 bases). Germline loops: CDR1 SGHNT, CDR2 YYREEE (reference sequence). Trimming pared 1 base from V and 2 bases from J, leaving 10 bases between. The CDR3 covers 14 residues. This CDR3 is CASSLTGEAYEQYF. The CDR3 DNA reads as TGTGCCAGCAGCTTGACAGGGGAGGCCTACGAGCAGTACTTC.

CDR3: CASSFSAGGLTDTQYF. CDR3 sequence (DNA): TGTGCCAGCAGTTTCTCAGCGGGGGGGCTCACAGATACGCAGTATTTT. This sequence joins TRBV27 and TRBJ2-3; 10 bases are shared with TRBD2. The germline CDR1 and CDR2 sequences are MNHEY and SMNVEV (reference sequence). The length of the CDR3 is 16 residues. The V segment lost 3 bases and the J segment 2 bases; nucleotides outside the gene matches: 5.

The chain couples TRBV3-1 (or the pseudogene TRBV3-2) to TRBJ2-5; weak D call: TRBD1 (6 bases). The germline gives CDR1 LGHDT, CDR2 YNNKEL (reference sequence). V shed 3 bases and J shed 4 bases, with 15 bases lying between them. The CDR3 has 15 amino acids. CDR3 sequence (DNA): TGTGCCAGCAGCCAGGCCCGAGGGGGTTCAGAGACCCAGTACTTC. Translating it yields CASSQARGGSETQYF.

This chain uses TRBV7-2 with TRBJ2-1, with D perhaps matching TRBD2 (5 bases). CDR1 and CDR2 (germline): SGHTA, FQGNSA. The CDR3 length is 16 residues. V lost 1 base, J lost 1 base, and 11 bases lay in between. The CDR3 spells CASSLVGSASYNEQFF. CDR3 nucleotide sequence: TGTGCCAGCAGCTTAGTTGGTAGCGCGTCCTACAATGAGCAGTTCTTC.

The CDR3 DNA reads as TGTGCCAGCAGTTCCACTAGTGCCGAGCAGTACTTC. Protein product: CASSSTSAEQYF. The chain employs TRBV28 and TRBJ2-7; possible D gene TRBD2, 5 bases. The CDR3 has 12 amino acids. Germline assignment: CDR1 MDHEN and CDR2 SYDVKM. Trimming removed 4 bases from V and 6 bases from J, with 10 bases in between.

This clone has just a few counts. The chain combines TRBV9 with TRBJ2-3; D possibly corresponds to TRBD1 (5 bases). The CDR3 consists of 12 residues. V was cut by 1 base and J by 5 bases, with 5 bases left in between. Germline V gene lookup returns CDR1 SGDLS and CDR2 YYNGEE. The CDR3 DNA sequence: TGTGCCAGCAGCGTAAGGGGAGATACGCAGTATTTT. It translates to CASSVRGDTQYF.

The chain employs TRBV7-2 and TRBJ1-2, with D perhaps matching TRBD1 (5 bases). Germline lookup yields CDR1 SGHTA and CDR2 FQGNSA. The CDR3 length is 15 residues. The V end lost 5 bases, the J end lost 8 bases, and 21 bases lay between the germline ends. The CDR3 loop is CASSPRDLIRRGYTF. The CDR3 DNA follows: TGTGCCAGCAGCCCGCGGGACCTTATAAGACGCGGCTACACCTTC.

This sequence joins TRBV6-5 and TRBJ1-2; 7 bases match TRBD1. Per germline, CDR1 MNHEY and CDR2 SVGAGI. This CDR3 has 14 residues. V lost 2 bases, J lost 6 bases, and 6 bases stayed unmatched. The CDR3 DNA reads TGTGCCAGCAGTTACACCGACAGGGCCGATGGCTACACCTTC. Its translation: CASSYTDRADGYTF.

This sequence joins TRBV4-3 and TRBJ1-2, with a weak D call TRBD1 (6 bases). The ends were cut back, 3 bases at V and 0 bases at J, with 8 bases in the middle. The CDR3 loop spans 14 amino acids. Germline V gene sequence: CDR1 LGHNA, CDR2 YSLEER. This CDR3 is CASSQGHANYGYTF. The CDR3 nucleotides read TGCGCCAGCAGCCAGGGACACGCTAACTATGGCTACACCTTC.

This chain links TRBV19 with TRBJ1-5, with TRBD1 identical over 8 bases. In germline, CDR1 is LNHDA, CDR2 SQIVND (reference sequence). Trimming took 3 bases from V and 6 from J; bases not matched to a gene: 10. CDR3 size: 16 residues. The CDR3 spells CASSISGTGVLQPQHF. In DNA form, the CDR3 reads TGTGCCAGTAGTATCTCCGGGACAGGCGTTCTTCAGCCCCAGCATTTT.